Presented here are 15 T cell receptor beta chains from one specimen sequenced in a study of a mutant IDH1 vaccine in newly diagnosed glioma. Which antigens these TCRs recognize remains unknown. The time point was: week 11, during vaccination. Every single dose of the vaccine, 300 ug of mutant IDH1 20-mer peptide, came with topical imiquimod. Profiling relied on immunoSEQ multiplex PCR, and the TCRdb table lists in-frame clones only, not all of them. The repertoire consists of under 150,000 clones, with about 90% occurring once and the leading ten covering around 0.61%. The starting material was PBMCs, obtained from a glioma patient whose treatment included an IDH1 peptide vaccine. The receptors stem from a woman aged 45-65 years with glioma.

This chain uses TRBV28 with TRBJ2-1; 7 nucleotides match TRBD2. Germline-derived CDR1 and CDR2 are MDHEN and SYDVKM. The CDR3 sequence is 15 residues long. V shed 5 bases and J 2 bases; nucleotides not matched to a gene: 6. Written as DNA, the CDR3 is TGTGCCAGCAGTCTGGGAGGGAGTACCTACAATGAGCAGTTCTTC. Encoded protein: CASSLGGSTYNEQFF.

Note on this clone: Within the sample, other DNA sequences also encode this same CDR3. As DNA, the CDR3 is TGTGCCAGCAGCTTAACTAGCGGCACAGATACGCAGTATTTT. Amino acids: CASSLTSGTDTQYF. The V call is TRBV7-9, the J call TRBJ2-3; 7 bases match TRBD2. Trimming took 2 bases from V and 1 from J; bases not matched to a gene: 0. The V gene's germline CDR1 is SEHNR and CDR2 FQNEAQ (reference sequence). The CDR3 totals 14 residues.

CDR3 protein: CAISESGWTSGRGAKNIQYF. The CDR3 DNA follows: TGTGCCATCAGTGAGTCGGGCTGGACTAGCGGGAGAGGGGCCAAAAACATTCAGTACTTC. The chain recombines TRBV10-3 with TRBJ2-4, with TRBD2 matching 13 bases. The trim removed 0 bases at V and 1 base at J, leaving 9 bases unmatched. The CDR3 has 20 amino acids. CDR1 and CDR2 from the germline V gene are ENHRY and SYGVKD.

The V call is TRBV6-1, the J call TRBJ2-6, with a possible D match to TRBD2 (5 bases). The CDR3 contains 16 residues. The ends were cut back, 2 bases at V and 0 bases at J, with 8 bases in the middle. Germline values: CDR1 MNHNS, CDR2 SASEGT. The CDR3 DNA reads TGTGCCAGCAGTGAAAGGGAGAACTCTGGGGCCAACGTCCTGACTTTC. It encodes CASSERENSGANVLTF.

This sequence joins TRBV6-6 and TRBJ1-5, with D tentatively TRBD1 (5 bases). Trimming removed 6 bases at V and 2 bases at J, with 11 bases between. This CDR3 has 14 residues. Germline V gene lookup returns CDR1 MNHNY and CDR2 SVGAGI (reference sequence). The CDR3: CASSKRGGNQPQHF. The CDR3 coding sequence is TGTGCCAGCAGCAAAAGGGGCGGCAATCAGCCCCAGCATTTT.

The CDR3 is CASSVYQETQYF. In DNA, the CDR3 is TGCGCCAGCAGCGTGTACCAAGAGACCCAGTACTTC. The chain links TRBV5-1 to TRBJ2-5; no definite D call. CDR3 length equals 12 residues. In germline, CDR1 is SGHRS, CDR2 YFSETQ. Trimming removed 4 bases from V and 0 bases from J, with 4 bases in between.

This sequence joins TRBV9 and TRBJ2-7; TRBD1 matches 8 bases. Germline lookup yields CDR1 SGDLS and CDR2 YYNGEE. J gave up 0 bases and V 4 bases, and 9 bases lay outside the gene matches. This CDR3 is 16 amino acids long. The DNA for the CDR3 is TGTGCCAGCAGCCCGCGACAGGGGCATAGCTCCTACGAGCAGTACTTC. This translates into CASSPRQGHSSYEQYF.

The CDR3 spells CASTRQGSYEQYF. CDR3 sequence (DNA): TGTGCCAGTACTCGACAGGGTTCCTACGAGCAGTACTTC. The rearrangement uses TRBV19 and TRBJ2-7; 7 bases map to TRBD1. The CDR3 sequence is 13 residues long. Trimming took 7 bases from V and 1 from J; bases not matched to a gene: 4. Germline CDR1 and CDR2: LNHDA and SQIVND (reference sequence).

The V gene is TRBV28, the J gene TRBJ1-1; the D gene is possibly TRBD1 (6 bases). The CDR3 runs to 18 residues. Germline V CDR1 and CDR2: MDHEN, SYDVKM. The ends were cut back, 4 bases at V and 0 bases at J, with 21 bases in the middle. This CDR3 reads CASSSTAGAGNLNTEAFF. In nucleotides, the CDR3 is TGTGCCAGCAGTTCCACCGCGGGGGCCGGGAACCTGAACACTGAAGCTTTCTTT.

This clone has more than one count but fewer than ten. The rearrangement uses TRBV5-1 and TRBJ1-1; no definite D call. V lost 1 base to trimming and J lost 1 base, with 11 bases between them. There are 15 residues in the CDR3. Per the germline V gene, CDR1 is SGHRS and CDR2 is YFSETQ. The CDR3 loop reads CASSLLGGQNTEAFF. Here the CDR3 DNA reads TGCGCCAGCAGCTTGTTGGGCGGGCAGAACACTGAAGCTTTCTTT. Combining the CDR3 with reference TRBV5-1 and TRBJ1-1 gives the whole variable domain KAGVTQTPRYLIKTRGQQVTLSCSPISGHRSVSWYQQTPGQGLQFLFEYFSETQRNKGNFPGRFSGRQFSNSRSEMNVSTLELGDSALYLCASSLLGGQNTEAFFGQGTRLTVV.

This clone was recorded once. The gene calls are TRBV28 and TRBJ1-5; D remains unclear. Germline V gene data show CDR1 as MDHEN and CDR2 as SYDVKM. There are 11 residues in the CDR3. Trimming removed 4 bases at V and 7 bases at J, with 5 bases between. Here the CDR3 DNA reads TGTGCCAGCAGTTCTTACCAGCCCCAGCATTTT. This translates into CASSSYQPQHF.

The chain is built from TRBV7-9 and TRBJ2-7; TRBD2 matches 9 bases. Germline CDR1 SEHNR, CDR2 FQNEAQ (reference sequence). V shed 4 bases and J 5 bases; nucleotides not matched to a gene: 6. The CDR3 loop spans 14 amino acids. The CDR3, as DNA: TGTGCCAGCAGCTATCGCGGGAGGGCCGACGAGCAGTACTTC. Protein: CASSYRGRADEQYF.

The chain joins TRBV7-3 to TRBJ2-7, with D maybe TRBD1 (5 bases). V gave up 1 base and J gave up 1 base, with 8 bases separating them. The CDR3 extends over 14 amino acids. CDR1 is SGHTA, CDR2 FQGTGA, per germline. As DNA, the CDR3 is TGTGCCAGCAGCTTAAAAGGGGATTCCTACGAGCAGTACTTC. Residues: CASSLKGDSYEQYF.

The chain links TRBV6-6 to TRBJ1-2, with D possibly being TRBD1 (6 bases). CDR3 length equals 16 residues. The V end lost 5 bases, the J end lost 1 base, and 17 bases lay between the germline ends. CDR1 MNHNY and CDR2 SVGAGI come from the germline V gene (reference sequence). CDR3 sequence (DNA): TGTGCCAGCAGTCCTTTTGACAGGCTCCTTAACTATGGCTACACCTTC. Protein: CASSPFDRLLNYGYTF.

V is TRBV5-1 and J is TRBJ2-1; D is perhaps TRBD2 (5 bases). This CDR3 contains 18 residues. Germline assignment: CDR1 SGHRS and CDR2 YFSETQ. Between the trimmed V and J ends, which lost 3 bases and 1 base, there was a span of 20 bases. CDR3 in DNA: TGCGCCAGCAGCTCGAATCCTGGGTTAACGGGGTCCTACAATGAGCAGTTCTTC. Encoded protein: CASSSNPGLTGSYNEQFF.